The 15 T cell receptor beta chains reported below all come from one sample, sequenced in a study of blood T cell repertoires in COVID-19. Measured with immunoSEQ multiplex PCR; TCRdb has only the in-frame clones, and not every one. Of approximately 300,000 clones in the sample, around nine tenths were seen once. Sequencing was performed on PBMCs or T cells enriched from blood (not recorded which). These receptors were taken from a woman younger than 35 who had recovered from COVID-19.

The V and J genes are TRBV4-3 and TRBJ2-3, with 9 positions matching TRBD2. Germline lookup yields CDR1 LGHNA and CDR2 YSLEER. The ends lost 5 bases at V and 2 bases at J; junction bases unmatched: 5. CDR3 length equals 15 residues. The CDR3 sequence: CASSISGGITDTQYF. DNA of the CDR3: TGCGCCAGCAGCATAAGCGGGGGGATCACAGATACGCAGTATTTT.

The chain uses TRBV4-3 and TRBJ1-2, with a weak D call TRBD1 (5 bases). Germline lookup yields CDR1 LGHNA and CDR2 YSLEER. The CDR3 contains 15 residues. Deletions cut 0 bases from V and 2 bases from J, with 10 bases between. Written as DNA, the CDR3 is TGCGCCAGCAGCCAAGACAGGGTGGGAAACTATGGCTACACCTTC. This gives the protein CASSQDRVGNYGYTF.

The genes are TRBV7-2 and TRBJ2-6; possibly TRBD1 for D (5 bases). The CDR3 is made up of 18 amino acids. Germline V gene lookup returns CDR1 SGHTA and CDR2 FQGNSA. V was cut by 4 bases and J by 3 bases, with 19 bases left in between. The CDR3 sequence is CASSSGWSQAYGANVLTF. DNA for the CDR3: TGTGCCAGCAGCTCAGGGTGGTCCCAGGCTTATGGGGCCAACGTCCTGACTTTC. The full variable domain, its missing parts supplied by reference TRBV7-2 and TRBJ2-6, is GAGVSQSPSNKVTEKGKDVELRCDPISGHTALYWYRQSLGQGLEFLIYFQGNSAPDKSGLPSDRFSAERTGGSVSTLTIQRTQQEDSAVYLCASSSGWSQAYGANVLTFGAGSRLTVL.

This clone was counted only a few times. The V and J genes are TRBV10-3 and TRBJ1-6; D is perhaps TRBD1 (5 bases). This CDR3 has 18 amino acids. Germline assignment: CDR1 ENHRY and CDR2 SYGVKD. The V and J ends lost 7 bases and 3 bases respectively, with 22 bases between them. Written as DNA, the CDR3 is TGTGCCATCATCCCCCCATGGAGGGACGGACGCTATAATTCACCCCTCCACTTT. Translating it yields CAIIPPWRDGRYNSPLHF.

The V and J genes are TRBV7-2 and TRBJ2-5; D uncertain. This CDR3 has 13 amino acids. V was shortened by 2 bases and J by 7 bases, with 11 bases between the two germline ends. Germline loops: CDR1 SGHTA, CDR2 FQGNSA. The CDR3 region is CASSLPPSGTQYF. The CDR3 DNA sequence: TGTGCCAGCAGCTTACCCCCCTCGGGGACCCAGTACTTC.

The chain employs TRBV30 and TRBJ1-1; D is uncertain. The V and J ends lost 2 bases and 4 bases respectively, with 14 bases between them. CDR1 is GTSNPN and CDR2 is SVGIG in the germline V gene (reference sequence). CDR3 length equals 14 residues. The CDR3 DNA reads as TGTGCCTGGAGTCCGTTAATGGGGAGCACTGAAGCTTTCTTT. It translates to CAWSPLMGSTEAFF. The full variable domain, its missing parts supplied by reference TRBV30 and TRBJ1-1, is SQTIHQWPATLVQPVGSPLSLECTVEGTSNPNLYWYRQAAGRGLQLLFYSVGIGQISSEVPQNLSASRPQDRQFILSSKKLLLSDSGFYLCAWSPLMGSTEAFFGQGTRLTVV.

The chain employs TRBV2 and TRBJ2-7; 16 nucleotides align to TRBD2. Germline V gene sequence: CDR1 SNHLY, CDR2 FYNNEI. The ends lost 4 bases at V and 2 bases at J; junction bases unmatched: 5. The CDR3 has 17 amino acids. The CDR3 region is CASSGPGLAGGPYEQYF. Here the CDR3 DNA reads TGTGCCAGCAGTGGGCCGGGACTAGCGGGGGGGCCCTACGAGCAGTACTTC.

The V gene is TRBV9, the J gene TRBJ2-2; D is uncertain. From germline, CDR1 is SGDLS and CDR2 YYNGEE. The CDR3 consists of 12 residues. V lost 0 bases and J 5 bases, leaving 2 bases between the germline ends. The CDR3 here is CASSVATGELFF. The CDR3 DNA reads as TGTGCCAGCAGCGTAGCTACCGGGGAGCTGTTTTTT. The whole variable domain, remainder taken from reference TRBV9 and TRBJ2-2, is DSGVTQTPKHLITATGQRVTLRCSPRSGDLSVYWYQQSLDQGLQFLIQYYNGEERAKGNILERFSAQQFPDLHSELNLSSLELGDSALYFCASSVATGELFFGEGSRLTVL.

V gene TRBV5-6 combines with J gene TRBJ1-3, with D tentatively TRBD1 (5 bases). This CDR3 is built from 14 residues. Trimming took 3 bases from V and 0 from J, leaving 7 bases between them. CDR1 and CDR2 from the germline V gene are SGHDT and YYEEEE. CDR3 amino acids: CASSSQVSGNTIYF. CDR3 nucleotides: TGTGCCAGCAGCTCACAGGTCTCTGGAAACACCATATATTTT.

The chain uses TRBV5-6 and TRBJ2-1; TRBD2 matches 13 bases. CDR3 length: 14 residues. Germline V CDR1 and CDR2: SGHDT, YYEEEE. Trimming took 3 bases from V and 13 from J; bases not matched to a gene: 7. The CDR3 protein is CASSYGLAGVDQFF. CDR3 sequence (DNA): TGTGCCAGCAGCTATGGACTAGCGGGGGTAGACCAGTTCTTC.

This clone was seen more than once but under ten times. The CDR3 loop reads CASSNARDRPSYEQYF. CDR3 bases: TGTGCCAGCAGCAACGCTCGGGACAGGCCATCCTACGAGCAGTACTTC. This chain uses TRBV7-8 with TRBJ2-7; TRBD1 aligns across 8 bases. Germline values: CDR1 SGHVS, CDR2 FQNEAQ. The CDR3 totals 16 residues. With 5 bases clipped from V and 1 base from J, the junction kept 10 bases outside the gene matches.

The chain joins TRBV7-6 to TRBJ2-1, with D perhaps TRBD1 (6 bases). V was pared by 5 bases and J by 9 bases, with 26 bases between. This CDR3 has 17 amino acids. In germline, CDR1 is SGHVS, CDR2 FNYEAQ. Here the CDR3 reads CASSPVGGDGLRGEQFF. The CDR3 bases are TGTGCCAGCAGCCCAGTAGGGGGTGATGGTCTAAGGGGTGAGCAGTTCTTC.

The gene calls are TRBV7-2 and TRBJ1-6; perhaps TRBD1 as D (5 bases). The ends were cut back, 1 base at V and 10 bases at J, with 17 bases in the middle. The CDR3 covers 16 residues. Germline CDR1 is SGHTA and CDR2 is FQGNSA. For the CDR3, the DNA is TGTGCCAGCAGCTTAGGGGCATCAAGGGGTAGGTCACCCCTCCACTTT. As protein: CASSLGASRGRSPLHF.

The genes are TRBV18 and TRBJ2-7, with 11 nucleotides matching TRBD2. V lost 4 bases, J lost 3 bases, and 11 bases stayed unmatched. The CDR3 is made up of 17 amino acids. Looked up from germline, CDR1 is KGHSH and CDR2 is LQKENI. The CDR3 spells CASSQGTSGLHNYEQYF. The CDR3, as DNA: TGTGCCAGCTCACAAGGGACTAGCGGACTACATAACTACGAGCAGTACTTC.

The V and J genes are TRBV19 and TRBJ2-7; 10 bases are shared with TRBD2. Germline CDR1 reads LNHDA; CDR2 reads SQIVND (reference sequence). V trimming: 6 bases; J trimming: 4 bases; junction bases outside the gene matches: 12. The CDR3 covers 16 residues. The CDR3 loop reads CASSDSLAGDVYEQYF. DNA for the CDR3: TGTGCCAGTAGCGACTCCCTAGCGGGGGACGTATACGAGCAGTACTTC.